This entry concerns a single T cell receptor (beta chain). Its specificity is not known. Germline CDR1 reads SGHKS; CDR2 reads YYEKEE (reference sequence). The CDR3 covers 15 residues. Trimming cost V 4 bases and J 7 bases; bases outside gene matches: 9. A marrow graft followed busulfan-fludarabine conditioning, with cyclophosphamide on days +3 and +4. This record belongs to a study of T cells after posttransplantation cyclophosphamide. Regarding the study as a whole: TRB overlap between skin or GI tissue T cells and blood was limited. TRB clonality was highly associated with recipient CMV seropositivity and reactivation. Donor CD8+ memory clones often dominated recipient blood repertoires at later times.

Clones were read by immunoSEQ multiplex PCR, and TCRdb kept only the in-frame ones, dropping some. The sample has some 7,000 clones, around 67% seen once. This TCR was recovered from a male patient in his 30s who received an allogeneic stem cell transplant from a related donor, was CMV-positive, and had acute GVHD only. T cells may partly derive from the graft donor. The material was PBMCs, obtained about 1,500 days after allogeneic stem cell transplant with posttransplant cyclophosphamide. The gene calls are TRBV5-5 and TRBJ1-5, with TRBD1 matching over 9 bases. CDR3 loop: CASSRNRGLGQPQHF. The CDR3 coding sequence is TGTGCCAGCAGCCGCAACAGGGGGCTGGGACAGCCCCAGCATTTT.